This TCR beta chain was sequenced for a study of vaccination effects on CD4 cells after COVID-19. Sequencing was performed with immunoSEQ multiplex PCR; in TCRdb, only in-frame clones are kept and a portion is missing. The sample has 70,000 or so clones, 65% to 80% seen once. The culture ran for approximately 9 days before CD4+ T cells were isolated. Vaccine administered to participants consisted of two doses of either BNT162b2 or mRNA-1273. About this clone: The antigen is not known.

Trimming cost V 5 bases and J 6 bases, with 16 bases left between them. The CDR3 loop spans 14 amino acids. Germline CDR1 is LNHDA and CDR2 is SQIVND (reference sequence). This chain connects TRBV19 to TRBJ1-1; TRBD1 might be the D (6 bases). The source of this sequence is a human donor who received a COVID-19 vaccine. The input for sequencing was CD4+ T cells from PBMCs cultured without peptide, taken after COVID-19 vaccination. For the CDR3, the DNA is TGTGCCAGTAGTCAAAAAGTGGGGGGCCCTGAAGCTTTCTTT. Residues: CASSQKVGGPEAFF.